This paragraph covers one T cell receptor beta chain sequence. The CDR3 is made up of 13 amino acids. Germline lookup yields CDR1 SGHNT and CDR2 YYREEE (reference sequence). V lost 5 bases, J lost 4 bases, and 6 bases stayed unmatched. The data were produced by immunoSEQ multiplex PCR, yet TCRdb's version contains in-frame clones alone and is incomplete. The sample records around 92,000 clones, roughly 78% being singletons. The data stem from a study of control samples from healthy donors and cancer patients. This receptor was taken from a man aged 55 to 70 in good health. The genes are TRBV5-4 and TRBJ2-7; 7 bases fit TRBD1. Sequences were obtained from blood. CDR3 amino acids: CASSSDREYEQYF. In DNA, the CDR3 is TGTGCCAGCAGTTCTGACAGGGAGTACGAGCAGTACTTC.